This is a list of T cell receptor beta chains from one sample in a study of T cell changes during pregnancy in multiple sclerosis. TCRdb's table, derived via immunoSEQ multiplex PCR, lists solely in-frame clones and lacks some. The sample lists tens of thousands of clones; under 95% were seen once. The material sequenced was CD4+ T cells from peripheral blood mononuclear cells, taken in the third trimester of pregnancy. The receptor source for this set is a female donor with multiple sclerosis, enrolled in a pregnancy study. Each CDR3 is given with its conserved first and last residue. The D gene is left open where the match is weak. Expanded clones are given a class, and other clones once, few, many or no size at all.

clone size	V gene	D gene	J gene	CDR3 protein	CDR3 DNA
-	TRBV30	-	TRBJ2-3	CAWTPGLSTDTQYF	TGTGCCTGGACACCGGGACTCAGCACAGATACGCAGTATTTT
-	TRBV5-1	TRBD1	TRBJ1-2	CASSILGTGSYGYTF	TGCGCCAGCAGCATACTCGGGACAGGGTCTTATGGCTACACCTTC
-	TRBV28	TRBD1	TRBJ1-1	CASSFVNRGNTEAFF	TGTGCCAGCAGTTTTGTCAACAGGGGGAACACTGAAGCTTTCTTT
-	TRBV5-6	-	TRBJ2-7	CASSSGVRGGTGQYEQYF	TGTGCCAGCAGCTCGGGGGTTCGGGGGGGGACAGGGCAATACGAGCAGTACTTC
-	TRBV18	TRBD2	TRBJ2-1	CASSPLASGTLNEQFF	TGTGCCAGCTCACCACTCGCTAGCGGGACGCTCAATGAGCAGTTCTTC
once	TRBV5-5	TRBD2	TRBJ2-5	CASSWGLHLETQYF	TGTGCCAGCAGCTGGGGACTACACTTGGAGACCCAGTACTTC
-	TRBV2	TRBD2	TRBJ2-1	CASSEMTLGGTKQFF	TGTGCCAGCAGTGAAATGACTCTTGGCGGGACTAAGCAGTTCTTC
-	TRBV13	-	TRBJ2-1	CASSLGLPGYNEQFF	TGTGCCAGCAGCTTAGGCCTTCCCGGCTACAATGAGCAGTTCTTC
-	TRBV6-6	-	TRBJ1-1	CASSYPTQGGTEAFF	TGTGCCAGCAGTTACCCGACGCAGGGTGGAACTGAAGCTTTCTTT
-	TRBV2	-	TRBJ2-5	CASGGANKETQYF	TGTGCCAGCGGAGGGGCCAATAAAGAGACCCAGTACTTC
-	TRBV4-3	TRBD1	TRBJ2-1	CASSHIPPGQGRNEQFF	TGCGCCAGCAGCCATATTCCACCGGGACAGGGTCGAAATGAGCAGTTCTTC
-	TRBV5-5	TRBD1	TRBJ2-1	CASSWTGSIYYNEQFF	TGTGCCAGCAGCTGGACAGGGTCAATTTACTACAATGAGCAGTTCTTC
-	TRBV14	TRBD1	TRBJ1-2	CASSQGQGYGYTF	TGTGCCAGCAGCCAAGGACAGGGGTATGGCTACACCTTC
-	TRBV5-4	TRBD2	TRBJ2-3	CASSPYPGTSGTDTQYF	TGTGCCAGCAGCCCCTATCCCGGGACTAGCGGGACAGATACGCAGTATTTT
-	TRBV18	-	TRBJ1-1	CASSPSSTNTEAFF	TGTGCCAGCTCACCTAGCAGCACGAACACTGAAGCTTTCTTT
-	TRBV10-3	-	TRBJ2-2	CAISESREWSGELFF	TGTGCCATCAGTGAGTCTAGGGAGTGGAGCGGGGAGCTGTTTTTT
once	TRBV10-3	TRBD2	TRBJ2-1	CAISRLAGTYNEQFF	TGTGCCATCAGTCGACTAGCGGGAACCTACAATGAGCAGTTCTTC
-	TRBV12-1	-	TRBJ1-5	CASSPDRKNQPQHF	TGTGCCAGCAGCCCGGACAGGAAAAATCAGCCCCAGCATTTT
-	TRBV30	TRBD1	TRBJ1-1	CAWSAYRGNTEAFF	TGTGCCTGGAGTGCGTACAGGGGGAACACTGAAGCTTTCTTT
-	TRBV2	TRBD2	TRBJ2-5	CASRLSIAGGPRETQYF	TGTGCCAGCAGATTATCTATAGCGGGAGGGCCCCGGGAGACCCAGTACTTC
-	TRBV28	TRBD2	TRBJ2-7	CASSGTSLGNYEQYF	TGTGCCAGCAGCGGGACTAGTCTTGGGAACTACGAGCAGTACTTC
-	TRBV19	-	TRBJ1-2	CASIARTADGYTF	TGTGCCAGTATAGCCCGGACAGCAGATGGCTACACCTTC
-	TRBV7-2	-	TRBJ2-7	CASSQRGGGTNIEQYF	TGTGCCAGCAGCCAGAGGGGGGGCGGGACTAATATCGAGCAGTACTTC
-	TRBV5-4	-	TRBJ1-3	CASSRERTGNTIYF	TGTGCCAGCAGCCGGGAACGAACAGGAAACACCATATATTTT
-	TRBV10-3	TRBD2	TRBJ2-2	CAIQTGLAGDGELFF	TGTGCCATCCAGACCGGACTAGCGGGAGACGGGGAGCTGTTTTTT
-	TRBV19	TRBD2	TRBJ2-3	CASSASGVTDTQYF	TGTGCCAGTAGTGCGAGCGGGGTCACAGATACGCAGTATTTT
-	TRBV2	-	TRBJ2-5	CASQSEQRAGTQYF	TGTGCCAGCCAAAGTGAGCAGAGAGCGGGGACCCAGTACTTC
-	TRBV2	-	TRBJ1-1	CASSVAENTEAFF	TGTGCCAGCAGTGTTGCAGAGAACACTGAAGCTTTCTTT
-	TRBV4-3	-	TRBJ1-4	CASSQGAQATNEKLFF	TGCGCCAGCAGCCAGGGGGCGCAGGCAACTAATGAAAAACTGTTTTTT
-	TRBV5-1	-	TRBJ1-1	CASSSPGAPEAFF	TGCGCCAGCAGCAGTCCAGGGGCCCCAGAAGCTTTCTTT
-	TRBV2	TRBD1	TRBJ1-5	CASSDSAGGYQPQHF	TGTGCCAGCAGTGACTCGGCAGGGGGCTATCAGCCCCAGCATTTT
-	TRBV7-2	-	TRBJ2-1	CASSLGPILSYNEQFF	TGTGCCAGCAGCTTAGGGCCAATCCTCTCCTACAATGAGCAGTTCTTC
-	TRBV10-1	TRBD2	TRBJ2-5	CASSEGVAGGLQETQYF	TGCGCCAGCAGTGAGGGGGTAGCGGGAGGCCTCCAAGAGACCCAGTACTTC
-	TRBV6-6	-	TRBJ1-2	CASRGAEFNYGYTF	TGTGCCAGCAGGGGGGCAGAGTTTAACTATGGCTACACCTTC
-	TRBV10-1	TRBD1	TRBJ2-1	CASSETGASSYNEQFF	TGCGCCAGCAGTGAGACAGGGGCCAGCTCCTACAATGAGCAGTTCTTC
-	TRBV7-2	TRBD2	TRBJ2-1	CASRDRAGAWTYNEQFF	TGTGCCAGCAGAGATCGAGCGGGAGCGTGGACCTACAATGAGCAGTTCTTC
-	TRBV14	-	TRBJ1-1	CASSRWEANTEAFF	TGTGCCAGCAGCCGTTGGGAGGCGAACACTGAAGCTTTCTTT
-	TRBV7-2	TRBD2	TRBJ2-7	CASSWGGRSAYEQYF	TGTGCCAGCAGCTGGGGGGGGAGGAGCGCCTACGAGCAGTACTTC
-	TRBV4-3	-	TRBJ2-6	CASSQQLGRANVLTF	TGCGCCAGCAGCCAACAACTCGGGAGGGCCAACGTCCTGACTTTC
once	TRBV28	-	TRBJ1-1	CASSQQGYTEAFF	TGTGCCAGCAGTCAACAGGGTTACACTGAAGCTTTCTTT
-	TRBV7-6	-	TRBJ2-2	CASSLAGAGIGELFF	TGTGCCAGCAGCTTAGCTGGGGCAGGAATAGGGGAGCTGTTTTTT
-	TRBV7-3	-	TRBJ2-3	CASSRYDSAVTQYF	TGTGCCAGCAGCCGCTACGACAGTGCGGTTACGCAGTATTTT
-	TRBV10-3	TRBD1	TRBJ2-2	CAITWTGGTGELFF	TGTGCCATCACCTGGACAGGGGGCACCGGGGAGCTGTTTTTT
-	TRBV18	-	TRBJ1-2	CASSPSGDGYTF	TGTGCCAGCTCACCATCGGGGGATGGCTACACCTTC
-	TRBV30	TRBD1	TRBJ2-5	CAWSVGQGAEETQYF	TGTGCCTGGAGTGTCGGACAGGGGGCGGAAGAGACCCAGTACTTC
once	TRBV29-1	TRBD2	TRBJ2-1	CSVAMRGKFAEQFF	TGCAGCGTGGCTATGCGGGGGAAATTCGCCGAGCAGTTCTTC
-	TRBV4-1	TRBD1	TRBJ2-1	CASSQDTGGTGFF	TGCGCCAGCAGCCAAGACACCGGTGGGACAGGGTTCTTC
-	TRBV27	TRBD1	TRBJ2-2	CASSPRQGATGELFF	TGTGCCAGCAGTCCACGACAGGGGGCCACCGGGGAGCTGTTTTTT
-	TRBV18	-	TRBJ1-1	CASSPVVNTEAFF	TGTGCCAGCTCACCTGTAGTGAACACTGAAGCTTTCTTT
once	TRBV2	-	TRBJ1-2	CASSELVSRALNYGYTF	TGTGCCAGCAGTGAACTAGTCAGCAGGGCGCTTAACTATGGCTACACCTTC